This T cell receptor (beta chain) is from a study of control samples from healthy donors and cancer patients. TCRdb's copy holds only in-frame clones and misses some; the assay was immunoSEQ multiplex PCR. The sample has about 150,000 clones, roughly 94% seen once. With respect to this clone: This specimen includes other DNA sequences encoding the same CDR3.

In germline, CDR1 is SGHDT, CDR2 YYEEEE. The CDR3 is made up of 13 amino acids. Trimming shortened V by 2 bases and J by 0 bases, and 4 bases separated the two germline ends. This clonotype was sampled from a woman aged 40-49 years in good health. The material sequenced was blood. The J gene is TRBJ2-3, the V gene TRBV5-6; D is ambiguous. This chain's CDR3 is CASSFFSTDTQYF. CDR3 in DNA: TGTGCCAGCAGCTTTTTCAGCACAGATACGCAGTATTTT. The entire variable domain, with the rest obtained from reference TRBV5-6 and TRBJ2-3, is as follows: DAGVTQSPTHLIKTRGQQVTLRCSPKSGHDTVSWYQQALGQGPQFIFQYYEEEERQRGNFPDRFSGHQFPNYSSELNVNALLLGDSALYLCASSFFSTDTQYFGPGTRLTVL.